This T cell receptor (beta chain) comes out of a study of blood T cell repertoires in COVID-19. Profiling relied on immunoSEQ multiplex PCR, and the TCRdb table lists in-frame clones only, not all of them. Counted here are approximately 260,000 clones, 90% occurring once; the ten biggest clones make up under 2.5%. Looked up from germline, CDR1 is MNHEY and CDR2 is SVGAGI. The CDR3 runs 15 residues. V lost 0 bases to trimming and J lost 1 base, with 9 bases between them. The sequence derives from an older woman with COVID-19, enrolled during active disease. The chain is built from TRBV6-5 and TRBJ1-1; the D is unclear. The sample consisted of peripheral blood. The CDR3 DNA reads as TGTGCCAGCAGTTACTCCGTGGCACAGAACACTGAAGCTTTCTTT. Translation gives CASSYSVAQNTEAFF.